This TCR beta chain stems from a study of blood T cell repertoires in COVID-19. Study processing details: Using reference gene primer amplification, nucleated cell counts were estimated. Sequencing used immunoSEQ multiplex PCR; TCRdb keeps in-frame clones, though not all of them. V, J and clone size are taken as reported in that table, and D and trimming were inferred from the DNA itself. The sample consists of 250,000 to 350,000 clones, around 85% of them appearing once. Germline assignment: CDR1 LGHNT and CDR2 FRNRAP. The CDR3 length is 13 residues. Trimming removed 3 bases from V and 4 bases from J, with 9 bases in between.

The TCR originated in a human donor with COVID-19, enrolled during active disease. The donor label of this sample is uncertain. This chain joins TRBV12-5 and TRBJ1-1, with no clear D. The sequenced sample consisted of peripheral blood. The CDR3 loop is CASGLMTGTEAFF. In DNA form, the CDR3 reads TGTGCTAGTGGTTTAATGACGGGCACTGAAGCTTTCTTT.